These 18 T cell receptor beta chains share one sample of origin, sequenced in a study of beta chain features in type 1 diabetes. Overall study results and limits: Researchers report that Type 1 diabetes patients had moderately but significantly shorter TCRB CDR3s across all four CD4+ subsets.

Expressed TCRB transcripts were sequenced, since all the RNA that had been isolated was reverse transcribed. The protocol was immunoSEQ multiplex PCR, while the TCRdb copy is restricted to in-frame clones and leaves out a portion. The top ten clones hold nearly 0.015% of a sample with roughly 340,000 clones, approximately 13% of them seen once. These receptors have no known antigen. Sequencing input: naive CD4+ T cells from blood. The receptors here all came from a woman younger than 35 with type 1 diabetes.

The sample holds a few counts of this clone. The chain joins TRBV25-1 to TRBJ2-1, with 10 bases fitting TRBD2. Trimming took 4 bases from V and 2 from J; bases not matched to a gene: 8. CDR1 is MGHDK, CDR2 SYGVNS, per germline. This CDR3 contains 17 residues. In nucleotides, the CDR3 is TGTGCCAGCAGTGGGGGGGGTAGCGGGAGGCCCTACAATGAGCAGTTCTTC. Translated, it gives CASSGGGSGRPYNEQFF.

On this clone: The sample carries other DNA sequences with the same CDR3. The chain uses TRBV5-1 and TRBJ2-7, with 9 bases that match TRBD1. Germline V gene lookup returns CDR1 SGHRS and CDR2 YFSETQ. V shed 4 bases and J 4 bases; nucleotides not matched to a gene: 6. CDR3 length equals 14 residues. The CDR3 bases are TGCGCCAGCAGCCCCGGGACAGGGAGTTACGAGCAGTACTTC. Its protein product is CASSPGTGSYEQYF.

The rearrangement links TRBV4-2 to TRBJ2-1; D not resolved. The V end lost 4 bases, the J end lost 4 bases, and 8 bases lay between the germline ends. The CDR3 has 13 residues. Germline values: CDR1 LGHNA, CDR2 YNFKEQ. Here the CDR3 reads CASSPRLYNEQFF. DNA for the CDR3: TGTGCCAGCAGCCCCCGACTTTACAATGAGCAGTTCTTC.

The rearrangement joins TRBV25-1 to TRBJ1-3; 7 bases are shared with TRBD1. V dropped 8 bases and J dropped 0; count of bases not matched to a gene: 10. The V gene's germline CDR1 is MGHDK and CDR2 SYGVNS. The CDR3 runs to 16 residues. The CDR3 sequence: CASGGTGTVSGNTIYF. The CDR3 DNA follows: TGTGCCAGCGGTGGTACCGGGACAGTCTCTGGAAACACCATATATTTT.

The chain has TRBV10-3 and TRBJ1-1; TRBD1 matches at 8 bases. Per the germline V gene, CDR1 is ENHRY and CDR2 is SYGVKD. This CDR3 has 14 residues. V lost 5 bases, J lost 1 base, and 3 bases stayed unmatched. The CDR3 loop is CAISQQGGNTEAFF. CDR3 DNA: TGTGCCATCAGTCAACAGGGGGGGAACACTGAAGCTTTCTTT.

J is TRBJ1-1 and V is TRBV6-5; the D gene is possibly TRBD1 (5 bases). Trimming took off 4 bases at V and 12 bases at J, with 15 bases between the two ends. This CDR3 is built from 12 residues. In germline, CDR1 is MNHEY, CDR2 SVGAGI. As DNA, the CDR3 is TGTGCCAGCAGTTTTGGGGCCCGAGAGACTTTCTTT. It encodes CASSFGARETFF.

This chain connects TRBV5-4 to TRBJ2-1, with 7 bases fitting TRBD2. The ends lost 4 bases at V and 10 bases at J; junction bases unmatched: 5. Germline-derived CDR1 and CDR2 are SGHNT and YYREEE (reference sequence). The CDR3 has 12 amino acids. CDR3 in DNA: TGTGCCAGCAGCCCGGGACTAAGGGAGCAGTTCTTC. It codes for CASSPGLREQFF.

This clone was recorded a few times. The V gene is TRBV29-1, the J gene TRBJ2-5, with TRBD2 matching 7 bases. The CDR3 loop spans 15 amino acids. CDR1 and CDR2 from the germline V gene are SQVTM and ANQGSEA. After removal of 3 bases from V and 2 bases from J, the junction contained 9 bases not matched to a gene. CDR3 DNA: TGCAGCGTTGATTGGGCGGGAGAGCTTCAAGAGACCCAGTACTTC. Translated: CSVDWAGELQETQYF.

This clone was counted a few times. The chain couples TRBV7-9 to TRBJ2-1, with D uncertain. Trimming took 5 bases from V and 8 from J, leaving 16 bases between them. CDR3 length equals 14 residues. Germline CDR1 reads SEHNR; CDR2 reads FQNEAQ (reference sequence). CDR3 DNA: TGTGCCAGCAGCATTTCACGGTCTATGGATGAGCAGTTCTTC. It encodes CASSISRSMDEQFF.

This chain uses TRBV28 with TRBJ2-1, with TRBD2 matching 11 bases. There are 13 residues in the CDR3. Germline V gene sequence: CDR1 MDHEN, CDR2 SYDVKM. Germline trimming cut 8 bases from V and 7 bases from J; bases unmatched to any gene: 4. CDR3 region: CASRLAGLNEQFF. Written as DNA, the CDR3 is TGTGCCAGCCGACTAGCGGGACTAAATGAGCAGTTCTTC.

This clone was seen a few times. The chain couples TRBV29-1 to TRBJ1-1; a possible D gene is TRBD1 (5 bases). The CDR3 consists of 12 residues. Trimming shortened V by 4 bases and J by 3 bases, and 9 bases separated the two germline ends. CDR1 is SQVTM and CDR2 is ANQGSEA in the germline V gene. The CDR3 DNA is TGCAGCGTTGTGCAGGGTGACACTGAAGCTTTCTTT. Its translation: CSVVQGDTEAFF.

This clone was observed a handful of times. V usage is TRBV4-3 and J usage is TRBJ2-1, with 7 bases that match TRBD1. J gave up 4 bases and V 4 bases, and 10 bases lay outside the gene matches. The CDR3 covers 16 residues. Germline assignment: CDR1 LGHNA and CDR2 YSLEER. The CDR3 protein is CASSRSTGTDYNEQFF. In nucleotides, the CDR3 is TGCGCCAGCAGCCGCTCAACCGGGACAGATTACAATGAGCAGTTCTTC.

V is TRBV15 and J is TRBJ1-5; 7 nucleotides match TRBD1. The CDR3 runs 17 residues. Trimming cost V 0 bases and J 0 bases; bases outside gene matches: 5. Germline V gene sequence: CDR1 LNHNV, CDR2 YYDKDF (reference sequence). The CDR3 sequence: CATSRETGSFSNQPQHF. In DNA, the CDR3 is TGTGCCACCAGCAGAGAGACAGGGAGCTTTAGCAATCAGCCCCAGCATTTT.

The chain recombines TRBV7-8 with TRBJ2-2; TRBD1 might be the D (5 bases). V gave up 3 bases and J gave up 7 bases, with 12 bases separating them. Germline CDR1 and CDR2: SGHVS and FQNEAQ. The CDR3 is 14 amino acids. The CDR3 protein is CASSFTRAGGELFF. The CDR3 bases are TGTGCCAGCAGCTTTACCAGGGCAGGCGGGGAGCTGTTTTTT. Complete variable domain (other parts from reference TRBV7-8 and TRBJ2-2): GAGVSQSPRYKVAKRGQDVALRCDPISGHVSLFWYQQALGQGPEFLTYFQNEAQLDKSGLPSDRFFAERPEGSVSTLKIQRTQQEDSAVYLCASSFTRAGGELFFGEGSRLTVL.

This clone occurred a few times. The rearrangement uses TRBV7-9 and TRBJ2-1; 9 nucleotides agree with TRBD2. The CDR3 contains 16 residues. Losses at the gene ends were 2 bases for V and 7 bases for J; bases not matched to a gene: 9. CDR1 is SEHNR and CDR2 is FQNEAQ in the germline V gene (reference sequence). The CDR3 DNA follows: TGTGCCAGCAGCTTATTCCGGTGGCGGGAGGGGAATGAGCAGTTCTTC. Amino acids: CASSLFRWREGNEQFF.

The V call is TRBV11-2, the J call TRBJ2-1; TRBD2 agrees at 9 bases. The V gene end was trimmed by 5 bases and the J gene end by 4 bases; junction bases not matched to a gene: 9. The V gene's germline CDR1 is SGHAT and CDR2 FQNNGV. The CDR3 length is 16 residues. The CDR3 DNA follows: TGTGCCAGCAGCCCAATAGCGGGAGCTACTTACAATGAGCAGTTCTTC. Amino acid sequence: CASSPIAGATYNEQFF.

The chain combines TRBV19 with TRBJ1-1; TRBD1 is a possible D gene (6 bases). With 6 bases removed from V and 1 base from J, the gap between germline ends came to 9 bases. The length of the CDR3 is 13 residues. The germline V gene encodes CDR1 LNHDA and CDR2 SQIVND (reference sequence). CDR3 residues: CASREQGNTEAFF. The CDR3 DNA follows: TGTGCCAGTAGGGAACAGGGGAACACTGAAGCTTTCTTT. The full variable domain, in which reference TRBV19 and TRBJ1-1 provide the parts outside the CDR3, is DGGITQSPKYLFRKEGQNVTLSCEQNLNHDAMYWYRQDPGQGLRLIYYSQIVNDFQKGDIAEGYSVSREKKESFPLTVTSAQKNPTAFYLCASREQGNTEAFFGQGTRLTVV.

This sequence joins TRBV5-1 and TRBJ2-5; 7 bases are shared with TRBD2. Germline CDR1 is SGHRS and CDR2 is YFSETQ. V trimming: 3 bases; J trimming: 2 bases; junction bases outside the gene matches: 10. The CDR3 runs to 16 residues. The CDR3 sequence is CASSSRRDYPQETQYF. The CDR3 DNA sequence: TGCGCCAGCAGCTCCAGGCGGGACTACCCACAAGAGACCCAGTACTTC.